What follows is one TCR beta chain and its context. The data are from a study of control samples from healthy donors and cancer patients. The protocol was immunoSEQ multiplex PCR, while the TCRdb copy is restricted to in-frame clones and leaves out a portion. The repertoire consists of about 160,000 clones, with around 90% occurring once and the leading ten covering around 11%. Sequencing was performed on blood. The sequence was collected from a man aged 30 to 39 in good health.

The CDR3 sequence: CASSGQGVNTEAFF. The CDR3 DNA reads TGTGCCAGCAGCGGACAGGGTGTGAACACTGAAGCTTTCTTT. The chain carries TRBV2 and TRBJ1-1; 8 bases align to TRBD1. V was clipped by 6 bases and J by 0 bases; unmatched bases: 3. Germline CDR1 SNHLY, CDR2 FYNNEI. The CDR3 contains 14 residues.